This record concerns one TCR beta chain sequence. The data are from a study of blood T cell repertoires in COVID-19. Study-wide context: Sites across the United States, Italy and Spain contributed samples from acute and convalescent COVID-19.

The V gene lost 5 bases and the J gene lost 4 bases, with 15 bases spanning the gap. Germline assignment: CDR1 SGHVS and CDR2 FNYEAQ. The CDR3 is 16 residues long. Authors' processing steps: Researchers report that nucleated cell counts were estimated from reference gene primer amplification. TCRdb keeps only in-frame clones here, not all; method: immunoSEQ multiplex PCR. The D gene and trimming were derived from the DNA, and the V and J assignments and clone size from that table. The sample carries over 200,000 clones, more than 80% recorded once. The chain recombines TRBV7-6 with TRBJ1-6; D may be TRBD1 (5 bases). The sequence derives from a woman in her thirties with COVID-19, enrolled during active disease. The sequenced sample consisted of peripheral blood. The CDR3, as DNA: TGTGCCAGCAGCCCAAGCGTGGGGGGGTATAATTCACCCCTCCACTTT. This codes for CASSPSVGGYNSPLHF.